Below, 25 T cell receptor beta chains from the same sample are listed, as sequenced in a study of cytomegalovirus exposure and HLA in healthy donors. PCR used 60 Vbeta primers and 13 Jbeta primers. Clones were sequenced by immunoSEQ multiplex PCR, and TCRdb holds only the in-frame ones, with some missing. The sample carries roughly 150,000 clones, approximately 80% recorded once. The source material was PBMCs. The receptors shown here come from a woman between 45 and 65 years old in good health and CMV-seropositive.

The chain recombines TRBV5-1 with TRBJ2-5; 13 nucleotides align to TRBD2. The J call may not be correct, given that the DNA end is closer to TRBJ2-7. The CDR3 has 16 residues. Germline V CDR1 and CDR2: SGHRS, YFSETQ. DNA of the CDR3: TGCGCCAGCAGCTCTGGTGGGACTAGCGGGACCTACGAGCAGTACTTC. It translates to CASSSGGTSGTYEQYF.

This clone was counted a few times. V gene TRBV30 combines with J gene TRBJ1-4, with 8 nucleotides matching TRBD1. V trimming: 2 bases; J trimming: 3 bases; junction bases outside the gene matches: 5. The CDR3 runs 15 residues. Germline V gene sequence: CDR1 GTSNPN, CDR2 SVGIG (reference sequence). In DNA form, the CDR3 reads TGTGCCTGGAGTTTCCAGGGGGCGGCTAATGAAAAACTGTTTTTT. Translation gives CAWSFQGAANEKLFF.

The chain combines TRBV15 with TRBJ2-1, with D possibly being TRBD2 (5 bases). Germline V gives CDR1 LNHNV, CDR2 YYDKDF (reference sequence). This CDR3 spans 15 amino acids. Trimming cost V 5 bases and J 2 bases, with 13 bases left between them. CDR3 in DNA: TGTGCCACCAGCTTTCGGGGAGCCCCCTACAATGAGCAGTTCTTC. It specifies CATSFRGAPYNEQFF.

This clone was picked up one time. V is TRBV7-2 and J is TRBJ2-5; tentatively, D is TRBD1 (6 bases). This CDR3 has 14 residues. Trimming shortened V by 3 bases and J by 1 base, and 9 bases separated the two germline ends. Germline values: CDR1 SGHTA, CDR2 FQGNSA. The CDR3 here is CASSLNRAQETQYF. DNA for the CDR3: TGTGCCAGCAGCTTGAACAGGGCCCAAGAGACCCAGTACTTC.

The chain uses TRBV19 and TRBJ1-2, with a tentative D call TRBD1 (6 bases). The CDR3 is 13 amino acids. Germline CDR1 is LNHDA and CDR2 is SQIVND (reference sequence). V was cut by 7 bases and J by 3 bases, with 12 bases left in between. In DNA form, the CDR3 reads TGTGCCAGTACCCGGACAGAGGACTATGGCTACACCTTC. Its protein is CASTRTEDYGYTF.

The CDR3 here is CASSAQQGANSPLHF. In DNA form, the CDR3 reads TGTGCCAGCAGCGCCCAACAGGGGGCGAATTCACCCCTCCACTTT. This chain links TRBV7-9 with TRBJ1-6; 9 positions match TRBD1. The germline gives CDR1 SEHNR, CDR2 FQNEAQ (reference sequence). V was clipped by 5 bases and J by 7 bases; unmatched bases: 6. The CDR3 spans 15 residues. Full variable domain (rest looked up from reference TRBV7-9 and TRBJ1-6): DTGVSQNPRHKITKRGQNVTFRCDPISEHNRLYWYRQTLGQGPEFLTYFQNEAQLEKSRLLSDRFSAERPKGSFSTLEIQRTEQGDSAMYLCASSAQQGANSPLHFGNGTRLTVT.

This chain joins TRBV27 and TRBJ1-4; 9 bases align to TRBD1. The CDR3 extends over 16 amino acids. Trimming at V came to 8 bases and at J to 0 bases, leaving 7 bases not matched to a gene. From germline, CDR1 is MNHEY and CDR2 SMNVEV (reference sequence). CDR3 in DNA: TGTGCCAGCGCAGGACAGGGGATGCCAACTAATGAAAAACTGTTTTTT. It translates to CASAGQGMPTNEKLFF.

The chain recombines TRBV5-1 with TRBJ2-7, with D perhaps TRBD2 (6 bases). The CDR3 is made up of 13 amino acids. The V end lost 7 bases, the J end lost 3 bases, and 14 bases lay between the germline ends. Germline V lookup: CDR1 SGHRS, CDR2 YFSETQ. The CDR3 loop is CASGHPGGYEQYF. The CDR3 region has the DNA TGCGCCAGCGGGCATCCCGGGGGCTACGAGCAGTACTTC. Full variable domain (outside the CDR3, taken from reference TRBV5-1 and TRBJ2-7): KAGVTQTPRYLIKTRGQQVTLSCSPISGHRSVSWYQQTPGQGLQFLFEYFSETQRNKGNFPGRFSGRQFSNSRSEMNVSTLELGDSALYLCASGHPGGYEQYFGPGTRLTVT.

The chain has TRBV30 and TRBJ1-2; possibly TRBD1 for D (5 bases). The CDR3 has 13 amino acids. Germline CDR1 GTSNPN, CDR2 SVGIG (reference sequence). V lost 3 bases and J 7 bases, leaving 15 bases between the germline ends. CDR3 DNA sequence: TGTGCCTGGAGCCTCTATACCGGGGGTGGCTACACCTTC. As protein: CAWSLYTGGGYTF. The entire variable domain, with the rest obtained from reference TRBV30 and TRBJ1-2, is as follows: SQTIHQWPATLVQPVGSPLSLECTVEGTSNPNLYWYRQAAGRGLQLLFYSVGIGQISSEVPQNLSASRPQDRQFILSSKKLLLSDSGFYLCAWSLYTGGGYTFGSGTRLTVV.

J is TRBJ1-6 and V is TRBV30; 7 bases line up with TRBD1. CDR3 size: 13 residues. The germline V gene encodes CDR1 GTSNPN and CDR2 SVGIG (reference sequence). V was pared by 3 bases and J by 11 bases, with 7 bases of the junction left unmatched. This CDR3 is CAWRPGQNAPLHF. In nucleotides, the CDR3 is TGTGCCTGGAGACCGGGACAGAATGCACCCCTCCACTTT. Looking up the rest from reference TRBV30 and TRBJ1-6 gives the full variable domain: SQTIHQWPATLVQPVGSPLSLECTVEGTSNPNLYWYRQAAGRGLQLLFYSVGIGQISSEVPQNLSASRPQDRQFILSSKKLLLSDSGFYLCAWRPGQNAPLHFGNGTRLTVT.

The V gene is TRBV10-3, the J gene TRBJ1-6, with D unclear. This CDR3 has 14 residues. Looked up from germline, CDR1 is ENHRY and CDR2 is SYGVKD. The V end lost 0 bases, the J end lost 9 bases, and 9 bases lay between the germline ends. The CDR3 DNA is TGTGCCATCAGTGAGTCGACTGAAGGTTCACCCCTCCACTTT. Protein: CAISESTEGSPLHF.

The chain recombines TRBV28 with TRBJ2-3; 7 nucleotides align to TRBD1. J gave up 2 bases and V 6 bases, and 5 bases lay outside the gene matches. This CDR3 spans 14 amino acids. Germline V gene data show CDR1 as MDHEN and CDR2 as SYDVKM. As DNA, the CDR3 is TGTGCCAGCAGGGGCGGACAGGTCACAGATACGCAGTATTTT. It encodes CASRGGQVTDTQYF.

The chain couples TRBV5-1 to TRBJ2-3, with TRBD1 as a possible D gene (6 bases). The CDR3 sequence is 13 residues long. V lost 0 bases to trimming and J lost 4 bases, with 6 bases between them. The germline gives CDR1 SGHRS, CDR2 YFSETQ. The CDR3 loop is CASSLGQADTQYF. Written as DNA, the CDR3 is TGCGCCAGCAGCTTGGGACAGGCAGATACGCAGTATTTT.

The chain uses TRBV6-6 and TRBJ1-2; TRBD1 is a possible D gene (6 bases). CDR3 length: 15 residues. Germline CDR1 MNHNY, CDR2 SVGAGI (reference sequence). V was shortened by 7 bases and J by 2 bases, with 17 bases between the two germline ends. DNA of the CDR3: TGTGCCAGCACCGTACAGGGCGATGGAAACTATGGCTACACCTTC. Its protein is CASTVQGDGNYGYTF.

This chain uses TRBV4-3 with TRBJ1-3, with a possible D match to TRBD1 (5 bases). The V and J ends lost 4 bases and 4 bases respectively, with 11 bases between them. Germline loops: CDR1 LGHNA, CDR2 YSLEER. The CDR3 sequence is 14 residues long. The CDR3 nucleotides read TGCGCCAGCAGCCGTCAGGGAACGGGAAACACCATATATTTT. Amino acids: CASSRQGTGNTIYF.

The chain employs TRBV28 and TRBJ2-1; D is possibly TRBD2 (6 bases). V was trimmed by 8 bases and J by 4 bases, leaving 12 bases between them. This CDR3 has 13 residues. Germline CDR1 is MDHEN and CDR2 is SYDVKM. CDR3 protein: CASGRTSYNEQFF. The CDR3 DNA is TGTGCCAGCGGGAGGACTTCATACAATGAGCAGTTCTTC.

The chain joins TRBV29-1 to TRBJ2-2, with TRBD2 identical over 8 bases. Germline V gives CDR1 SQVTM, CDR2 ANQGSEA. Trimming took 2 bases from V and 0 from J; bases not matched to a gene: 2. The CDR3 extends over 15 amino acids. The CDR3 here is CSVEIAGSNTGELFF. Here the CDR3 DNA reads TGCAGCGTTGAAATAGCGGGGTCGAACACCGGGGAGCTGTTTTTT.

The chain links TRBV7-9 to TRBJ1-1; D uncertain. The V end lost 5 bases, the J end lost 0 bases, and 7 bases lay between the germline ends. Per germline, CDR1 SEHNR and CDR2 FQNEAQ (reference sequence). The CDR3 is made up of 13 amino acids. The CDR3 sequence is CASSNGLNTEAFF. Here the CDR3 DNA reads TGTGCCAGCAGCAATGGGCTGAACACTGAAGCTTTCTTT.

V gene TRBV6-5 combines with J gene TRBJ2-3; 7 bases agree with TRBD1. Germline CDR1 is MNHEY and CDR2 is SVGAGI. The J segment lost 5 bases and the V segment lost 0 bases, leaving 5 bases of the junction unmatched. This CDR3 spans 15 amino acids. The CDR3 loop reads CASSYSGQIRDTQYF. The CDR3 DNA follows: TGTGCCAGCAGTTACTCGGGACAGATCAGAGATACGCAGTATTTT.

The chain has TRBV7-9 and TRBJ2-3, with D perhaps TRBD1 (5 bases). CDR3 length: 16 amino acids. V lost 1 base and J lost 2, with 13 bases in between. Germline values: CDR1 SEHNR, CDR2 FQNEAQ (reference sequence). CDR3 region: CASSLGRQTFTDTQYF. CDR3 DNA: TGTGCCAGCAGCTTAGGCCGACAGACCTTCACAGATACGCAGTATTTT.

A remark on this clone: The same CDR3 can be traced to other DNA sequences in this sample. The chain links TRBV6-5 to TRBJ1-1; no firm D call. Deletions cut 5 bases from V and 0 bases from J, with 10 bases between. Germline V gene sequence: CDR1 MNHEY, CDR2 SVGAGI. This CDR3 is built from 14 residues. DNA of the CDR3: TGTGCCAGCAGTCTCACGGGAATGAACACTGAAGCTTTCTTT. As protein: CASSLTGMNTEAFF.

This sequence joins TRBV21-1 and TRBJ2-1; TRBD2 is the table's D call and was not checked against the DNA. TRBV21-1 is reported as a pseudogene. The CDR3 has 18 amino acids. This chain's CDR3 is CASSTRTSGGPSNNEQFF. CDR3 DNA sequence: TGTGCCAGCAGCACCCGGACTAGCGGGGGGCCCTCGAACAATGAGCAGTTCTTC.

The chain is built from TRBV6-1 and TRBJ1-6; possible D gene TRBD1, 6 bases. Germline-derived CDR1 and CDR2 are MNHNS and SASEGT. The CDR3 consists of 15 residues. V gave up 2 bases and J gave up 6 bases, with 11 bases separating them. The CDR3 DNA reads TGTGCCAGCAGTGAACAGGGGATGGGTAATTCACCCCTCCACTTT. The encoded protein is CASSEQGMGNSPLHF.

This sequence joins TRBV9 and TRBJ1-3, with D perhaps TRBD1 (6 bases). This CDR3 comprises 15 residues. Germline V gives CDR1 SGDLS, CDR2 YYNGEE. V was trimmed by 3 bases and J by 4 bases, leaving 14 bases between them. CDR3 loop: CASSGPGTMGNTIYF. CDR3 bases: TGTGCCAGCAGCGGCCCGGGGACAATGGGAAACACCATATATTTT.

The rearrangement uses TRBV19 and TRBJ2-7; D remains unclear. The CDR3 is 14 residues long. Trimming shortened V by 3 bases and J by 0 bases, and 9 bases separated the two germline ends. CDR1 and CDR2 (germline): LNHDA, SQIVND (reference sequence). CDR3 nucleotide sequence: TGTGCCAGTAGTATCTCGGTTGCCTCCTACGAGCAGTACTTC. Protein sequence: CASSISVASYEQYF. Complete variable domain (other parts from reference TRBV19 and TRBJ2-7): DGGITQSPKYLFRKEGQNVTLSCEQNLNHDAMYWYRQDPGQGLRLIYYSQIVNDFQKGDIAEGYSVSREKKESFPLTVTSAQKNPTAFYLCASSISVASYEQYFGPGTRLTVT.